The next 20 T cell receptor beta chains were all read from a single sample in a study of OX40 agonist ivuxolimab in advanced cancers. This table comes from immunoSEQ multiplex PCR, and its TCRdb copy is limited to in-frame clones, with some not included. The top ten clones hold around 0.96% of a sample with some 68,000 clones, about 87% of them seen once. The source was CD4+ or CD8+ T cells sorted from blood, collected in a trial of the OX40 agonist ivuxolimab. The receptors come from an adult with an advanced solid tumor such as melanoma, head and neck, liver or kidney cancer.

This clone was observed a single time. The J gene is TRBJ2-5, the V gene TRBV5-1; unclear D gene. V gave up 1 base and J gave up 5 bases, with 12 bases separating them. The CDR3 consists of 14 residues. Germline CDR1 is SGHRS and CDR2 is YFSETQ. In DNA, the CDR3 is TGCGCCAGCAGCTTGTCAGGTTCCCCGGAGACCCAGTACTTC. Protein product: CASSLSGSPETQYF.

The chain is built from TRBV19 and TRBJ1-5, with D maybe TRBD1 (5 bases). The germline V and J ends were trimmed by 7 bases and 6 bases, with 13 bases remaining between them. Germline loops: CDR1 LNHDA, CDR2 SQIVND (reference sequence). CDR3 length: 13 amino acids. This chain's CDR3 is CASTEPGVQPQHF. CDR3 nucleotides: TGTGCCAGTACCGAGCCGGGGGTTCAGCCCCAGCATTTT.

Here the CDR3 DNA reads TGTGCCAGCAGTTTGGGGGTGCCAGGGACAGGGTACACTGAAGCTTTCTTT. Amino acids: CASSLGVPGTGYTEAFF. The J gene is TRBJ1-1, the V gene TRBV27; TRBD1 matches 9 bases. The V segment lost 3 bases and the J segment 3 bases; nucleotides outside the gene matches: 11. The length of the CDR3 is 17 residues. In germline, CDR1 is MNHEY, CDR2 SMNVEV (reference sequence).

This clone is categorized as medium-sized. The J gene is TRBJ1-1, the V gene TRBV28; no definite D call. This CDR3 comprises 13 residues. Looked up from germline, CDR1 is MDHEN and CDR2 is SYDVKM. V gave up 4 bases and J gave up 1 base, with 7 bases separating them. CDR3 region: CASSSPGNTEAFF. DNA for the CDR3: TGTGCCAGCAGTTCCCCGGGGAACACTGAAGCTTTCTTT.

The V and J genes are TRBV27 and TRBJ1-5; 7 nucleotides line up with TRBD1. V lost 2 bases and J lost 3; bases outside the gene matches: 4. Germline assignment: CDR1 MNHEY and CDR2 SMNVEV (reference sequence). The length of the CDR3 is 15 residues. The CDR3 bases are TGTGCCAGCAGTTTAGAGGGACAGTTCAATCAGCCCCAGCATTTT. It encodes CASSLEGQFNQPQHF.

V usage is TRBV7-2 and J usage is TRBJ2-7; no definite D call. Per the germline V gene, CDR1 is SGHTA and CDR2 is FQGNSA. There are 12 residues in the CDR3. V shed 4 bases and J shed 4 bases, with 8 bases lying between them. CDR3 amino acids: CASSSQLYEQYF. The CDR3 region has the DNA TGTGCCAGCAGCTCGCAATTGTACGAGCAGTACTTC.

The chain is built from TRBV28 and TRBJ2-7; 8 positions agree with TRBD2. The trim removed 5 bases at V and 2 bases at J, leaving 5 bases unmatched. Germline values: CDR1 MDHEN, CDR2 SYDVKM. CDR3 length equals 14 residues. This chain's CDR3 is CASSQSGRAYEQYF. The CDR3 coding sequence is TGTGCCAGCAGTCAGAGCGGGAGAGCCTACGAGCAGTACTTC.

The V and J genes are TRBV11-2 and TRBJ2-7; perhaps TRBD2 as D (6 bases). Germline values: CDR1 SGHAT, CDR2 FQNNGV. The V end lost 0 bases, the J end lost 11 bases, and 14 bases lay between the germline ends. The CDR3 consists of 13 residues. In DNA, the CDR3 is TGTGCCAGCAGCTTAGAGGAGGGGATGGTGGAGTACTTC. It codes for CASSLEEGMVEYF.

The chain links TRBV27 to TRBJ2-3; possible D gene TRBD1, 5 bases. The ends were cut back, 5 bases at V and 9 bases at J, with 18 bases in the middle. The CDR3 has 14 residues. The germline gives CDR1 MNHEY, CDR2 SMNVEV (reference sequence). The CDR3 loop reads CASSPRAGIETQYF. As DNA, the CDR3 is TGTGCCAGCAGTCCCAGGGCCGGAATCGAAACGCAGTATTTT.

This clone was detected only a few times. The chain is built from TRBV7-2 and TRBJ1-1; no firm D call. V was pared by 2 bases and J by 4 bases, with 14 bases between. Germline CDR1 is SGHTA and CDR2 is FQGNSA. The CDR3 sequence is 15 residues long. This CDR3 is CASSLYGSQVTEAFF. For the CDR3, the DNA is TGTGCCAGCAGCTTATATGGCAGCCAGGTCACTGAAGCTTTCTTT.

J is TRBJ1-1 and V is TRBV7-2; the match to TRBD1 covers 7 bases. The V segment lost 3 bases and the J segment 7 bases; nucleotides outside the gene matches: 8. The CDR3 is 14 residues long. Germline-derived CDR1 and CDR2 are SGHTA and FQGNSA. DNA of the CDR3: TGTGCCAGCAGCTTGCAAGTGACAGGGAATGAAGCTTTCTTT. Encoded protein: CASSLQVTGNEAFF.

The chain recombines TRBV7-2 with TRBJ1-6; D gene uncertain. V was shortened by 1 base and J by 10 bases, with 20 bases between the two germline ends. CDR1 is SGHTA and CDR2 is FQGNSA in the germline V gene. This CDR3 is built from 17 residues. As DNA, the CDR3 is TGTGCCAGCAGCTTAGGATCTAGTGTTGGCAGGTTGTCACCCCTCCACTTT. As protein: CASSLGSSVGRLSPLHF.

V gene TRBV29-1 combines with J gene TRBJ1-2; D gene ambiguous. With 7 bases removed from V and 2 bases from J, the gap between germline ends came to 8 bases. CDR3 length equals 11 residues. CDR1 SQVTM and CDR2 ANQGSEA come from the germline V gene. The CDR3 bases are TGCAGCGCCACAGAGAACTATGGCTACACCTTC. It encodes CSATENYGYTF. Combining the CDR3 with reference TRBV29-1 and TRBJ1-2 gives the whole variable domain SAVISQKPSRDICQRGTSLTIQCQVDSQVTMMFWYRQQPGQSLTLIATANQGSEATYESGFVIDKFPISRPNLTFSTLTVSNMSPEDSSIYLCSATENYGYTFGSGTRLTVV.

This clone was detected once. The CDR3 loop is CASRTVYTSYEQYF. CDR3 DNA sequence: TGTGCCAGCAGAACTGTTTACACCTCCTACGAGCAGTACTTC. This chain joins TRBV2 and TRBJ2-5; D gene uncertain. Near its end, the DNA agrees better with TRBJ2-7, so the J call may be wrong. Germline-derived CDR1 and CDR2 are SNHLY and FYNNEI. The CDR3 length is 14 residues.

V is TRBV6-5 and J is TRBJ2-3; D possibly corresponds to TRBD1 (6 bases). V was pared by 2 bases and J by 2 bases, with 11 bases between. The CDR3 has 15 residues. CDR1 and CDR2 from the germline V gene are MNHEY and SVGAGI. For the CDR3, the DNA is TGTGCCAGCAGTTACGGACAGTTCCTCACAGATACGCAGTATTTT. It is translated as CASSYGQFLTDTQYF.

V is TRBV7-2 and J is TRBJ2-1; no reliable D call. Trimming shortened V by 11 bases and J by 7 bases, and 24 bases separated the two germline ends. Per germline, CDR1 SGHTA and CDR2 FQGNSA. CDR3 length: 15 amino acids. CDR3 sequence: CASLVLLEFGNEQFF. In DNA, the CDR3 is TGTGCCTCCCTAGTGTTGCTCGAGTTTGGGAATGAGCAGTTCTTC.

The chain combines TRBV9 with TRBJ2-7, with TRBD2 matching 7 bases. This CDR3 is built from 14 residues. The trim removed 2 bases at V and 7 bases at J, leaving 9 bases unmatched. The germline CDR1 and CDR2 sequences are SGDLS and YYNGEE. For the CDR3, the DNA is TGTGCCAGCAGCGTTCGAGCGGGGTCGGGGGAGCAGTACTTC. Translation gives CASSVRAGSGEQYF.

The chain joins TRBV4-2 to TRBJ1-4; 7 bases line up with TRBD1. The germline V gene encodes CDR1 LGHNA and CDR2 YNFKEQ. Trimming removed 7 bases from V and 4 bases from J; junction bases left unmatched: 6. The CDR3 has 14 amino acids. CDR3 nucleotide sequence: TGTGCCAGCACGACAGGGAGGGATAATGAAAAACTGTTTTTT. It translates to CASTTGRDNEKLFF.

The gene calls are TRBV11-2 and TRBJ2-7, with a tentative D call TRBD1 (5 bases). CDR1 and CDR2 from the germline V gene are SGHAT and FQNNGV. V gave up 0 bases and J gave up 2 bases, with 8 bases separating them. The CDR3 is 14 amino acids. The CDR3 spells CASSLELDTYEQYF. In DNA form, the CDR3 reads TGTGCCAGCAGCTTAGAACTGGACACCTACGAGCAGTACTTC. Full variable domain (missing parts from reference TRBV11-2 and TRBJ2-7): EAGVAQSPRYKIIEKRQSVAFWCNPISGHATLYWYQQILGQGPKLLIQFQNNGVVDDSQLPKDRFSAERLKGVDSTLKIQPAKLEDSAVYLCASSLELDTYEQYFGPGTRLTVT.

This clone has a single count. The chain has TRBV7-2 and TRBJ2-2; D not certain. V lost 2 bases, J lost 3 bases, and 10 bases lay in between. Germline V gene lookup returns CDR1 SGHTA and CDR2 FQGNSA. The CDR3 extends over 15 amino acids. Here the CDR3 DNA reads TGTGCCAGCAGCTTATTTATGGACCACACCGGGGAGCTGTTTTTT. Protein sequence: CASSLFMDHTGELFF. The full variable domain, with the rest looked up from reference TRBV7-2 and TRBJ2-2, is GAGVSQSPSNKVTEKGKDVELRCDPISGHTALYWYRQSLGQGLEFLIYFQGNSAPDKSGLPSDRFSAERTGGSVSTLTIQRTQQEDSAVYLCASSLFMDHTGELFFGEGSRLTVL.